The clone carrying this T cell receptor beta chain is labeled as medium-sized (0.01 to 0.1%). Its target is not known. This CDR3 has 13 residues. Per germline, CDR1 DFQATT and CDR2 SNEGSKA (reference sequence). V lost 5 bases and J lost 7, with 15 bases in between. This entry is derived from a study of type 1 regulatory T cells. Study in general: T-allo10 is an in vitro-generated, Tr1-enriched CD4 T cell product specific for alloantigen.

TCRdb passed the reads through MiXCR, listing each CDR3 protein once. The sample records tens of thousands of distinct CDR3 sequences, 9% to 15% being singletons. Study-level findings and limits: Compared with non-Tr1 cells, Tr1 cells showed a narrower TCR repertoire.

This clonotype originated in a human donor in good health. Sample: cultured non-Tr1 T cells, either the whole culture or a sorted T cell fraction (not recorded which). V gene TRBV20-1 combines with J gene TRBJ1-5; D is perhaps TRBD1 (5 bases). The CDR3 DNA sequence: TGCAGTGCTTCACCAACGTGGGACCAGCCCCAGCATTTT. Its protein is CSASPTWDQPQHF.